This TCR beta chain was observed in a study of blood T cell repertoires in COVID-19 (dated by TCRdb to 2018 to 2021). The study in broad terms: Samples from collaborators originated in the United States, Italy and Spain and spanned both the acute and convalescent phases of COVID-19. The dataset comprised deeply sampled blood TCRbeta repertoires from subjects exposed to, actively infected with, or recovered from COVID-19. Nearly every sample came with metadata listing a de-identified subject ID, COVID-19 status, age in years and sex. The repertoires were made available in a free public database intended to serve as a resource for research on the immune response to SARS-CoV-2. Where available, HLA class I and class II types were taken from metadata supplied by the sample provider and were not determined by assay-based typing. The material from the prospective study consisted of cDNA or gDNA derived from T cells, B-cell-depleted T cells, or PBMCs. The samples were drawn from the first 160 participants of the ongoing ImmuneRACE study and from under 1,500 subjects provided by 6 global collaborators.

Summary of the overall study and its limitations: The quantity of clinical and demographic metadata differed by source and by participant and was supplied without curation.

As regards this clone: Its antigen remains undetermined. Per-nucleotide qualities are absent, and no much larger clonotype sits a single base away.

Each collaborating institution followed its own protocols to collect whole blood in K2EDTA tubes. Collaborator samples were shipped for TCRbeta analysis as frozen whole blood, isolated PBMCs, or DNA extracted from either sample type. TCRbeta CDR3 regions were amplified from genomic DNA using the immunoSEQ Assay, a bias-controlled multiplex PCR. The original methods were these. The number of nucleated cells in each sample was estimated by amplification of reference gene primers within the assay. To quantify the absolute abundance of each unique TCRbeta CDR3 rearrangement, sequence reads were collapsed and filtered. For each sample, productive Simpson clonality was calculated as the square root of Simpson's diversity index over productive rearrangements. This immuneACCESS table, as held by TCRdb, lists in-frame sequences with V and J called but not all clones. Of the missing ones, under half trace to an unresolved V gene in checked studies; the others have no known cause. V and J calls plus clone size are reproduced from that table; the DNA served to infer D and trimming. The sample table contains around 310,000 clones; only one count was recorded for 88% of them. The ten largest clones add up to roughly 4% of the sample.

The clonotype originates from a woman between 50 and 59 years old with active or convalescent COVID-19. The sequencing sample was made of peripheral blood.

The DNA sequence is as follows: TGTGCCAGCAGTGAAAGGGACAGGGGAAACACCATATATTTT. Translated, this gives CASSERDRGNTIYF. The receptor chain draws on TRBV6-1 and TRBJ1-3, with 8 central nucleotides matching TRBD1. Clipping removes 2 bases from V and 4 bases from J, with 1 as the unmatched junction base count. CDR1 and CDR2 are read off the germline V gene as MNHNS and SASEGT. The CDR3 sequence holds 14 residues, the cysteine and phenylalanine included. Only the CDR3 DNA is retained, 42 bases long and in frame from the first base.